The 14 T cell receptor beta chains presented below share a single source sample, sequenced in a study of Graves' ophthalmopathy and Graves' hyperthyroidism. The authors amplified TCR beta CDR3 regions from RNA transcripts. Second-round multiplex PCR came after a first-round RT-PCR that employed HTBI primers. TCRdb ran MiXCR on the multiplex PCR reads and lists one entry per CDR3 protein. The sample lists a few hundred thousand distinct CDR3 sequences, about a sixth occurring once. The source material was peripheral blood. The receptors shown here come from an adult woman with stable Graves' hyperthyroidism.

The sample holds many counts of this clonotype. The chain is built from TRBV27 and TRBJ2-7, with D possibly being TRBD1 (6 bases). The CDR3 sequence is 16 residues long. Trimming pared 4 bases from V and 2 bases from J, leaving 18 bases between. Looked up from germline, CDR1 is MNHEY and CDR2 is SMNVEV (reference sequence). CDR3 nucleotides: TGTGCCAGCAGTTCCTCCGCAGGGGATCTAGCCTACGAGCAGTACTTC. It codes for CASSSSAGDLAYEQYF.

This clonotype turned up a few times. This CDR3 reads CASSLAEGPAYEQYF. The CDR3 coding sequence is TGCGCCAGCAGCCTTGCGGAGGGACCAGCCTACGAGCAGTACTTC. The chain combines TRBV4-1 with TRBJ2-7; maybe TRBD2 (6 bases). The CDR3 spans 15 residues. Trimming took off 4 bases at V and 2 bases at J, with 15 bases between the two ends. Germline V CDR1 and CDR2: MGHRA, YSYEKL.

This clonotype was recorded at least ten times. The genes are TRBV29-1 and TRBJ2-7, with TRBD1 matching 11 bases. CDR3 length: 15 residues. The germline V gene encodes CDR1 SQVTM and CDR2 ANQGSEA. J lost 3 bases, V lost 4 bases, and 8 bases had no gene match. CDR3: CSVVPGTGGSYEQYF. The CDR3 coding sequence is TGCAGCGTTGTACCAGGGACAGGGGGTAGCTACGAGCAGTACTTC.

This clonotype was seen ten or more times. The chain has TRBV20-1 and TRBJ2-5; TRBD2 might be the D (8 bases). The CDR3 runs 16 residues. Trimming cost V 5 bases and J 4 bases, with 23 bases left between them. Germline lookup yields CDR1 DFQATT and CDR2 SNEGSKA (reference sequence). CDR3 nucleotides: TGCAGTGCTCCTGATCACGGGGGGGCAGGGGGAGAGACCCAGTACTTC. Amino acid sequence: CSAPDHGGAGGETQYF.

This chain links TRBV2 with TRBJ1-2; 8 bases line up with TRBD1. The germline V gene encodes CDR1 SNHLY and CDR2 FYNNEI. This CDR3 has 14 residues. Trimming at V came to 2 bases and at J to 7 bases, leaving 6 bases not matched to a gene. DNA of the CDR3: TGTGCCAGCAGTGAAACCGGACAGGGATCTGGCTACACCTTC. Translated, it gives CASSETGQGSGYTF.

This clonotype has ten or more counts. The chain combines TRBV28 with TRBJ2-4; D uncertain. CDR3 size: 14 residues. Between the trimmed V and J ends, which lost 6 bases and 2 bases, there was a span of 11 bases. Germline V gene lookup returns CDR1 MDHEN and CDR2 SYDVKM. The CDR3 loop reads CASSEQSTKNIQYF. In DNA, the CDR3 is TGTGCCAGCAGCGAACAGTCAACCAAAAACATTCAGTACTTC. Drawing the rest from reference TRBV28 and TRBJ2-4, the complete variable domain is DVKVTQSSRYLVKRTGEKVFLECVQDMDHENMFWYRQDPGLGLRLIYFSYDVKMKEKGDIPEGYSVSREKKERFSLILESASTNQTSMYLCASSEQSTKNIQYFGAGTRLSVL.

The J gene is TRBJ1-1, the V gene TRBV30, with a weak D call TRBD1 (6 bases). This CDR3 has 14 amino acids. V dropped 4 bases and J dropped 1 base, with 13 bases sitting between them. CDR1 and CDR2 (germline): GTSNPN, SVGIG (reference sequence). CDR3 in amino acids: CAWIRGGQNTEAFF. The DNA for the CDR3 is TGTGCCTGGATAAGGGGGGGCCAGAACACTGAAGCTTTCTTT.

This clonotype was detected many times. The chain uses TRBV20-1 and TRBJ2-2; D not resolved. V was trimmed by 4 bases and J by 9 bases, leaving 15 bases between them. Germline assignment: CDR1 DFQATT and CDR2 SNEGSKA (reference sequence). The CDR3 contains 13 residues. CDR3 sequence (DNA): TGCAGTGCTATGGACGTAGGTGCCAGGGAGCTGTTTTTT. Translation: CSAMDVGARELFF.

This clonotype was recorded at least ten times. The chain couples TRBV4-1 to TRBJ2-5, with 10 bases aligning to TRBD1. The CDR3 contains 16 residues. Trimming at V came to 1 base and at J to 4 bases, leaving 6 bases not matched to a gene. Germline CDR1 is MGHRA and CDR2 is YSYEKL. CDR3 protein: CASSQVGTGDGETQYF. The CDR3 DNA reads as TGCGCCAGCAGCCAAGTGGGGACAGGGGACGGAGAGACCCAGTACTTC.

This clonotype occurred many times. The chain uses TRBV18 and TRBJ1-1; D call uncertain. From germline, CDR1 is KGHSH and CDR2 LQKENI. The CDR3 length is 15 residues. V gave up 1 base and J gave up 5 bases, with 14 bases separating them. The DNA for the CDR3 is TGTGCCAGCTCACCACGGAGGACGGGTCTGACTGAAGCTTTCTTT. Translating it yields CASSPRRTGLTEAFF.

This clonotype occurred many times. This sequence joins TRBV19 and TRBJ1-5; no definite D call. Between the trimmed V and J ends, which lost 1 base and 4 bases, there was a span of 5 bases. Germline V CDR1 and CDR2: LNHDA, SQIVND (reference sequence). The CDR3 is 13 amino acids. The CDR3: CASSIARNQPQHF. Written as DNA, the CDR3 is TGTGCCAGTAGTATAGCCAGAAATCAGCCCCAGCATTTT.

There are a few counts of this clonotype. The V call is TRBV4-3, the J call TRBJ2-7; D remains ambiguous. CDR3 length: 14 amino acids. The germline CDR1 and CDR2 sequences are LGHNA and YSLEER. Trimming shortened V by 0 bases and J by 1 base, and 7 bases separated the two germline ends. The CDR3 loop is CASSQDSDSYEQYF. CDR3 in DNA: TGCGCCAGCAGCCAAGATTCAGATTCCTACGAGCAGTACTTC.

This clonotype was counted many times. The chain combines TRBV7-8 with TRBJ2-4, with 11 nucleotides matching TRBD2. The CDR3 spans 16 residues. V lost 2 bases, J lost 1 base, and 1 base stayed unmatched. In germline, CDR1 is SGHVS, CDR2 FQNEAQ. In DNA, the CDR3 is TGTGCCAGCAGCTTATCTAGCGGGAGGGCCAAAAACATTCAGTACTTC. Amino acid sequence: CASSLSSGRAKNIQYF.

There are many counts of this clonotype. CDR3 nucleotides: TGTGCCAGCAGCCCCACGGGGGGCTCTCAAGAGACCCAGTACTTC. The encoded protein is CASSPTGGSQETQYF. The V and J genes are TRBV28 and TRBJ2-5, with TRBD2 as a possible D gene (7 bases). Per the germline V gene, CDR1 is MDHEN and CDR2 is SYDVKM. V gave up 6 bases and J gave up 2 bases, with 16 bases separating them. The length of the CDR3 is 15 residues.